Sequencing of this T cell receptor (beta chain) was carried out in a study of T cells after yellow fever vaccination. In the study overall: The SMART-Seq v4 Ultra Low Input method served to prepare the low-cell-number fractions. Study-level points and caveats: Researchers noted that a small share of clonotypes showed up in both CD4 and CD8 compartments.

From the 5' RACE reads, TCRdb called clonotypes with MiXCR, one entry per CDR3 protein. The sample has hundreds of thousands of distinct CDR3 sequences; over 9% are singletons. This clonotype was counted only a few times. The antigen is unknown. The CDR3 has 13 residues. The V and J ends lost 4 bases and 4 bases respectively, with 14 bases between them. From germline, CDR1 is SQVTM and CDR2 ANQGSEA. Here the sequenced sample was PBMCs, taken on the day of the yellow fever booster vaccination. This clonotype was sampled from a man between 25 and 39 years old who received the YFV17D yellow fever vaccine. This chain links TRBV29-1 with TRBJ2-7, with D possibly being TRBD1 (5 bases). The DNA for the CDR3 is TGCAGCGTTGCCGAGACAGAAATTTACGAGCAGTACTTC. Translating it yields CSVAETEIYEQYF.